Here is one T cell receptor (beta chain) with its context. Its antigen specificity is not known. No much larger clone exists at a distance of one base, and base qualities are not known. This record comes from a study of Ad26.COV2.S vaccination and SARS-CoV-2 variants (dated by TCRdb to the early 2020s). For the wider study: Vaccine-arm donors were drawn from COV1001, a multicentre, randomized, double-blind, placebo-controlled phase I-IIa trial of Ad26.COV2.S in healthy adults. Dosing of Ad26.COV2.S was intramuscular, at either 5x10^10 or 1x10^11 viral particles, delivered as one shot or as two shots spaced 56 days apart. TCRbeta repertoire sequencing was used to assess the specificity and breadth of SARS-CoV-2-reactive T cell receptors after Ad26.COV2.S vaccination. A total of around 32 samples were included in the TCR-sequenced set, comprising some 20 Ad26.COV2.S vaccine recipients, 5 placebo recipients and 8 SARS-CoV-2 convalescent individuals. Participants in the trial were split at random into five groups of five each, receiving low-dose or high-dose Ad26.COV2.S once or twice, or else placebo on both occasions. Investigators did not know the trial group allocation while performing experiments and assessing outcomes. Study-wide findings and limitations: According to the authors, total T cell responses may have been underestimated by the TCR breadth and depth analyses. The study was not powered to compare responses between vaccine doses or regimens. Vaccine and placebo recipients had comparable non-spike TCR breadth, which fits with the vaccine containing only spike. After vaccination, substantial breadth of spike-specific CD8+ and CD4+ T cell responses was reported. Ad26.COV2.S recipients had higher spike-specific TCR breadth than placebo recipients (P = 0.0014).

The treatment or condition label here, explained by the study, means: around 19 received Ad26.COV2.S at low or high dose, single or two shots; 5 received placebo; per-sample allocation not given. Repertoires of vaccine and placebo recipients were sequenced from samples collected on day 63 after the first injection. Between 29 July and 7 August 2020, Cohort 1b enrolled about two dozen adults aged 18-55 years at one site in Boston, USA. As a vaccine, Ad26.COV2.S was a replication-incompetent adenovirus type 26 vector that expressed a prefusion-stabilized SARS-CoV-2 spike protein derived from the original Wuhan strain. TCRbeta CDR3 regions were sequenced with the immunoSEQ Assay. After extraction, genomic DNA underwent amplification by bias-controlled multiplex PCR, followed by high-throughput sequencing. In the authors' own workflow: To quantify the absolute abundance of each unique TCRbeta CDR3 region, sequences were collapsed and filtered. T cell fraction was estimated by normalization of TCRbeta template counts to usable DNA, with usable DNA being measured through amplification of reference genes present in all nucleated cells. Repertoire TCRs were annotated as SARS-CoV-2-specific by exact matching of V gene, CDR3 amino acid sequence and J gene to a known reactive TCR set. The reference SARS-CoV-2 TCR set was obtained from MIRA and was filtered for enrichment in COVID-19-positive ImmuneCODE repertoires, whereby public or cross-reactive TCRs were removed. Based on the MIRA antigens, annotated TCRs were further analysed at the level of specific ORF or position within ORF. Depth was the summed frequency of annotated unique rearrangements, while breadth was defined as annotated unique rearrangements over total unique productive rearrangements. Two-sided Wilcoxon rank-sum tests were used to compare TCR breadth between groups. TCRdb took this table from immuneACCESS and kept in-frame rearrangements with V and J called. Such tables lack part of the clones; where checked against another copy, unresolved V genes explain under half of the gap, and the rest is unexplained. V, J and clone size reflect that table, while D and trimming were determined from the DNA. Present in this sample are about 350,000 clones, 70% to 90% of which were seen just once. Clones ranked in the top ten supply roughly 3.5% of the sample.

According to the germline V gene, CDR1 reads KGHSH and CDR2 reads LQKENI. The germline V and J ends show losses of 3 bases and 5 bases respectively, and no gene match explains 7 bases of the junction. From cysteine to phenylalanine, the CDR3 is 15 amino acids long. The DNA shown is the 45-base CDR3, in frame from base 1. This clonotype originated in a person between 18 and 65 years old who received the Ad26.COV2.S COVID-19 vaccine or a placebo. The sequencing here drew on peripheral blood, taken in a trial of Ad26.COV2.S vaccine versus placebo. The V and J segments used are TRBV18 and TRBJ1-2; a stretch of 9 junction bases matches TRBD1. The nucleotide sequence is TGTGCCAGCTCACCGACGGGACAGGGTCCATATGGCTACACCTTC. It translates as CASSPTGQGPYGYTF.